This entry concerns a single T cell receptor beta chain. Its antigen is currently not known. No base quality values were provided; no much bigger clone lies one nucleotide off. Receptor amplification or capture employed multiplex PCR. Sequencing was carried out with a 454 GS FLX. Semiquantitative ARM-PCR was used to amplify the TCR alpha and beta CDR3 regions from mRNA. ARM-PCR used tagged nested gene-specific primers, after which communal superprimers carried out exponential amplification. Before the first-round PCR products went through the second amplification round, exonuclease was used to remove the nested primers. The amplicons were sequenced on the 454 platform, which can rapidly sequence millions of DNA fragments without cloning bias. A read mappable to both V and J germline segments was defined as an effective read. The authors processed their data as follows. IRmap, which uses pyromap, a Smith-Waterman modification adapted to 454 sequencing errors, was used to assign reads to germline V, D and J segments. Cutoffs set at the 99th percentile of alignment scores from simulated random sequences were applied to filter D-beta assignments. The amino acids between the conserved V-segment Y[YFLI]C motif and the J-segment [FW]GXGT motif were defined as CDR3. Repertoire diversity was estimated with a compound Poisson process model previously applied to large-scale EST data. A procedure for detecting cross-contamination was used to argue that sample contamination was not the source of the shared CDR3s. TCRdb applied fastp at Q25 and MiXCR to the public reads, then kept only in-frame beta chains. Merged by CDR3 protein, the rows form single entries marked with the most common genes and DNA. TCRdb's processing, not the authors' own work, is the source of the V and J calls. The sample records over 14,000 distinct CDR3 sequences, about three fifths of which are singletons. In total, the top ten clones hold 35% of the sample.

The sample comes from a study of relationships among human T cell subsets (dated by TCRdb to the early 2010s). Concerning the study at large: Sequencing was performed on eight distinct blood T cell populations: pan T, CD8 cytotoxic, regulatory, Th1, Th2, naive plus transitional, activated and memory cells. Findings and caveats that apply to the study as a whole: Substantial CDR3 sharing among Th1, Th2 and regulatory T cells was interpreted as suggesting stochastic cell fate choices. No statistically significant differences in V, D and J usage, CDR3 length or N-nucleotide additions were observed among the seven subsets. Over 60% of CD8+ cytotoxic sequences belonged to clones with over 100 reads, whereas regulatory and Th2 subsets showed few such clones. A CD4+CD8+ double-positive population could not be ruled out by the bead-based sorting. T cell counts went unrecorded for a couple of pan T samples, which were processed alongside pan B cells.

T cell subsets were isolated with Miltenyi superparamagnetic beads coated with subset-specific monoclonal antibodies. All T cell populations were isolated from peripheral blood. Ficoll separation was used to obtain mononuclear cells from whole blood, after which anti-CD14 microbeads were used to deplete monocytes. The isolated cell populations were resuspended in RNAprotect reagent immediately. CD3+ T cells in general were included in the pan T sample. The receptor was isolated from a man aged 40-49 years in good health. Sequencing was carried out using total T cells sorted from blood. The cell subset or site tag for this specimen amounts to: CD3+ T cells in general.

The CDR3 is CASSEAGMNTEAFF. The base sequence is TGTGCCAGCAGTGAGGCGGGGATGAACACTGAAGCTTTCTTT. The chain uses TRBV28 and TRBJ1-1; no D gene is confidently identified. CDR3 length: 14 amino acids, cysteine to phenylalanine. The kept DNA is CDR3 alone, 42 bases in frame from the first base. According to the germline V gene, CDR1 reads MDHEN and CDR2 reads SYDVKM. V is pared back by 5 bases and J by 0 bases, with 10 bases lying between the germline termini.